The TCR beta chain described here comes from a study of Ad26.COV2.S vaccination and SARS-CoV-2 variants. Study-level points and caveats: Marked by substantial breadth, spike-specific CD8+ and CD4+ T cell responses were reportedly seen after vaccination.

Treatment noted: some 20 received Ad26.COV2.S at low or high dose, single or two shots; several received placebo; per-sample allocation not given. All samples were drawn on day 63, counting from the first vaccine or placebo injection. With respect to this clone: Its cognate antigen is unknown.

Sequencing used immunoSEQ multiplex PCR; TCRdb keeps in-frame clones, though not all of them. This sample has approximately 400,000 clones, with roughly 85% found just once. There are 16 residues in the CDR3. Trimming took off 5 bases at V and 6 bases at J, with 22 bases between the two ends. The V gene's germline CDR1 is SGHTA and CDR2 FQGTGA. V usage is TRBV7-3 and J usage is TRBJ1-2; no firm D call. Source: peripheral blood, taken in a trial of Ad26.COV2.S vaccine versus placebo. The receptor was derived from a person aged 18-65 years who received the Ad26.COV2.S COVID-19 vaccine or a placebo. The CDR3 sequence is CASSPDAAVRRDGYTF. CDR3 DNA sequence: TGTGCCAGCAGCCCTGACGCGGCAGTTCGCCGGGATGGCTACACCTTC. The full variable domain, with the rest looked up from reference TRBV7-3 and TRBJ1-2, is GAGVSQTPSNKVTEKGKYVELRCDPISGHTALYWYRQSLGQGPEFLIYFQGTGAADDSGLPNDRFFAVRPEGSVSTLKIQRTERGDSAVYLCASSPDAAVRRDGYTFGSGTRLTVV.